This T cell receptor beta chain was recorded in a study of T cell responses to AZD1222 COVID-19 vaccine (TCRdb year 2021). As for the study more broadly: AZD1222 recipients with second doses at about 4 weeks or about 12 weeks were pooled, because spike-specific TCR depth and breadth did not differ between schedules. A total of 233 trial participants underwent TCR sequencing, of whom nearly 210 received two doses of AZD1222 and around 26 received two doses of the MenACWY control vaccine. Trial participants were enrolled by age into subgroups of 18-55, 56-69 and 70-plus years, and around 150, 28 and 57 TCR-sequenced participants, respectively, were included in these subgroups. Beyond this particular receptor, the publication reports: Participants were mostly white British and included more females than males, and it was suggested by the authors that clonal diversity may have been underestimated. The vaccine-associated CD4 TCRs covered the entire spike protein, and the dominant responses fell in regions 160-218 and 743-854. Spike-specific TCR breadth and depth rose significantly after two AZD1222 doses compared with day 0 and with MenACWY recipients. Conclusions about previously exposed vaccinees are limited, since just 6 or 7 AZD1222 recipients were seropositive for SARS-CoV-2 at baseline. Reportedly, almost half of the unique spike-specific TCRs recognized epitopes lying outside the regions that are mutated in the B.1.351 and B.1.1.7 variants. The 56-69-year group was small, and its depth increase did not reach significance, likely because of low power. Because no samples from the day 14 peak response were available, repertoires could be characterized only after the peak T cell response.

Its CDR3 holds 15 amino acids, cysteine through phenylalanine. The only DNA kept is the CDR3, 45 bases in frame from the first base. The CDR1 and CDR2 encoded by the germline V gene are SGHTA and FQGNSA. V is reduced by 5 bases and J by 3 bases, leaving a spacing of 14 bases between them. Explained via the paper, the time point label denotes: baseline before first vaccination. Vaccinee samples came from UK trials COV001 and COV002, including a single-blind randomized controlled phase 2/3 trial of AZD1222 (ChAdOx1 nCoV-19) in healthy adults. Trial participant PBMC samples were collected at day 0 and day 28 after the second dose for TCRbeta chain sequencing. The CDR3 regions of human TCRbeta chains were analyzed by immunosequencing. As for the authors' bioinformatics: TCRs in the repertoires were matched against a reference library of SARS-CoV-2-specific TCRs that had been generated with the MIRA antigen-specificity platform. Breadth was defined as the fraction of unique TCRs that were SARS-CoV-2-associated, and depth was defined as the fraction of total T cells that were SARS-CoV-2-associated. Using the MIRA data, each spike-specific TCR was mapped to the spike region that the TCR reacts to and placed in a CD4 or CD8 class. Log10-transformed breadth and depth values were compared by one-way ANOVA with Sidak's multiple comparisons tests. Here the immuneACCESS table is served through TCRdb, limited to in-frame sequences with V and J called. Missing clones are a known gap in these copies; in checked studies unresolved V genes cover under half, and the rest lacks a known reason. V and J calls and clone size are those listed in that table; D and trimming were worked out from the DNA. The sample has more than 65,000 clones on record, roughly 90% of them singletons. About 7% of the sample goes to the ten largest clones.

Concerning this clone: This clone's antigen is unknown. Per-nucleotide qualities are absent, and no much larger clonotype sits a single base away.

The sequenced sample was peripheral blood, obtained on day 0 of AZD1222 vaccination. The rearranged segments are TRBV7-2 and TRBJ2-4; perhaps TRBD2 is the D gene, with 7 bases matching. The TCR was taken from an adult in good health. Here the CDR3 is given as CASSRGGDLKNIQYF. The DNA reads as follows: TGTGCCAGCAGCCGCGGGGGCGACCTCAAAAACATTCAGTACTTC.